What follows are 12 T cell receptor beta chains derived from one specimen sequenced in a study of T cell responses to AZD1222 COVID-19 vaccine. The data were produced by immunoSEQ multiplex PCR, yet TCRdb's version contains in-frame clones alone and is incomplete. The sample records about 100,000 clones, 80% to 90% being singletons. Material: peripheral blood, obtained on day 0 of AZD1222 vaccination. The receptor source for this set is an adult in good health.

CDR3 residues: CASSKGTGSYEQYF. In nucleotides, the CDR3 is TGTGCCAGCAGTAAAGGGACAGGTTCCTACGAGCAGTACTTC. The rearrangement uses TRBV2 and TRBJ2-7; 8 bases agree with TRBD1. CDR1 and CDR2 (germline): SNHLY, FYNNEI. After removal of 5 bases from V and 1 base from J, the junction contained 4 bases not matched to a gene. This CDR3 spans 14 amino acids.

The chain is built from TRBV19 and TRBJ1-4; 7 nucleotides align to TRBD1. This CDR3 is built from 13 residues. Germline trimming cut 9 bases from V and 3 bases from J; bases unmatched to any gene: 4. Looked up from germline, CDR1 is LNHDA and CDR2 is SQIVND (reference sequence). CDR3 DNA sequence: TGTGCCAGCATGGACAGGCCTAATGAAAAACTGTTTTTT. Protein product: CASMDRPNEKLFF.

This chain joins TRBV7-2 and TRBJ1-3; D perhaps matches TRBD1 (5 bases). CDR3 length: 17 residues. V was clipped by 3 bases and J by 3 bases, with 18 bases between them. The V gene's germline CDR1 is SGHTA and CDR2 FQGNSA. CDR3 sequence reads: CASSFPDGALVGNTIYF. In DNA, the CDR3 is TGTGCCAGCAGCTTCCCGGATGGGGCCTTAGTTGGAAACACCATATATTTT.

The chain uses TRBV30 and TRBJ1-4; no clear D. The CDR3 has 14 amino acids. V was cut by 1 base and J by 8 bases, with 14 bases left in between. CDR1 is GTSNPN and CDR2 is SVGIG in the germline V gene (reference sequence). The CDR3 sequence: CAWSGRWGGEKLFF. CDR3 in DNA: TGTGCCTGGAGTGGGAGATGGGGTGGAGAAAAACTGTTTTTT. The variable domain in full, with the rest retrieved from reference TRBV30 and TRBJ1-4, is SQTIHQWPATLVQPVGSPLSLECTVEGTSNPNLYWYRQAAGRGLQLLFYSVGIGQISSEVPQNLSASRPQDRQFILSSKKLLLSDSGFYLCAWSGRWGGEKLFFGSGTQLSVL.

The chain is built from TRBV27 and TRBJ2-1, with D maybe TRBD2 (7 bases). Germline CDR1 is MNHEY and CDR2 is SMNVEV (reference sequence). V lost 2 bases and J 8 bases, leaving 13 bases between the germline ends. The CDR3 runs to 14 residues. The CDR3 is CASSLRTGGDEQFF. The CDR3 nucleotides read TGTGCCAGCAGTTTAAGGACGGGGGGCGATGAGCAGTTCTTC.

The V gene is TRBV2, the J gene TRBJ2-2, with D possibly TRBD2 on 6 matching bases. CDR3 size: 12 residues. From germline, CDR1 is SNHLY and CDR2 FYNNEI. Trimming left V 7 bases short and J 5 bases short, with 8 bases between. CDR3 in amino acids: CASTGRTGELFF. The CDR3 DNA sequence: TGTGCCAGCACAGGGAGGACCGGGGAGCTGTTTTTT.

The chain has TRBV5-8 and TRBJ1-5; weak D call: TRBD1 (5 bases). This CDR3 has 14 amino acids. V lost 4 bases and J 2 bases, leaving 10 bases between the germline ends. In germline, CDR1 is SGHTS, CDR2 YDEGEE. CDR3: CASSEGTRNQPQHF. The CDR3 coding sequence is TGTGCCAGCAGCGAAGGGACCCGCAATCAGCCCCAGCATTTT.

This clone came up once. The chain employs TRBV5-4 and TRBJ2-1; TRBD2 matches at 9 bases. Germline lookup yields CDR1 SGHNT and CDR2 YYREEE (reference sequence). CDR3 length equals 15 residues. V gave up 2 bases and J gave up 8 bases; unmatched junction bases: 8. CDR3 loop: CASSFASGNSYEQFF. For the CDR3, the DNA is TGTGCCAGCAGCTTCGCTAGCGGGAATTCCTATGAGCAGTTCTTC.

This chain joins TRBV3-1 (or the pseudogene TRBV3-2) and TRBJ2-2, with 7 positions matching TRBD1. J was trimmed by 7 bases and V by 4 bases; bases with no gene match: 12. Germline V gene data show CDR1 as LGHDT and CDR2 as YNNKEL (reference sequence). The CDR3 runs to 16 residues. CDR3 coding DNA: TGTGCCAGCAGCCCCGCCGCAGGGGGAAAGTTCGGGGAGCTGTTTTTT. Its protein is CASSPAAGGKFGELFF.

CDR3 loop: CASSGREDTQYF. The CDR3 coding sequence is TGTGCCAGCAGCGGGCGGGAGGATACGCAGTATTTT. J is TRBJ2-3 and V is TRBV5-6; 7 bases are a match to TRBD2. From germline, CDR1 is SGHDT and CDR2 YYEEEE. This CDR3 is built from 12 residues. Unmatched junction bases numbered 2, after V lost 4 bases and J lost 6 bases.

This clone was recorded only once. The chain has TRBV5-6 and TRBJ2-3, with D uncertain. The length of the CDR3 is 16 residues. Germline V gene sequence: CDR1 SGHDT, CDR2 YYEEEE. Trimming took 0 bases from V and 0 from J, leaving 11 bases between them. CDR3 loop: CASSLAVTASTDTQYF. The CDR3 DNA follows: TGTGCCAGCAGCTTGGCCGTAACAGCGAGCACAGATACGCAGTATTTT. The full variable domain, in which reference TRBV5-6 and TRBJ2-3 provide the parts outside the CDR3, is DAGVTQSPTHLIKTRGQQVTLRCSPKSGHDTVSWYQQALGQGPQFIFQYYEEEERQRGNFPDRFSGHQFPNYSSELNVNALLLGDSALYLCASSLAVTASTDTQYFGPGTRLTVL.

The chain couples TRBV30 to TRBJ1-4, with 7 bases fitting TRBD1. V trimming: 4 bases; J trimming: 5 bases; junction bases outside the gene matches: 4. CDR1 and CDR2 from the germline V gene are GTSNPN and SVGIG (reference sequence). CDR3 size: 13 residues. CDR3 region: CAWTGGRNEKLFF. The DNA of the CDR3 is TGTGCCTGGACAGGGGGAAGAAATGAAAAACTGTTTTTT.